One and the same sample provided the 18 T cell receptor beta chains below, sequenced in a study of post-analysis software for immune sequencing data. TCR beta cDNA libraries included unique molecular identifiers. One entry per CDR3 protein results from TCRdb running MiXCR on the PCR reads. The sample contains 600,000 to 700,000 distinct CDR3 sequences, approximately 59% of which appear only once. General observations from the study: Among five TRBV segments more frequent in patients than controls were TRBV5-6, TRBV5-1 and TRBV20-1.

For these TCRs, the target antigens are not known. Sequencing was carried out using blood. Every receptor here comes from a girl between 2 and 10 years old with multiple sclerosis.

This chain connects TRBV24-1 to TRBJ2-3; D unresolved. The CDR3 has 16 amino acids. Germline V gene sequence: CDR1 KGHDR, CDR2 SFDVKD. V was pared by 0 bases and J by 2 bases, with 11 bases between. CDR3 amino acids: CATSDLLGTTTDTQYF. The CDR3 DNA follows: TGTGCCACCAGTGATTTGCTCGGCACGACCACAGATACGCAGTATTTT.

The CDR3 nucleotides are TGTGCCAGCAGCTCGGGACTAGCGGTAGCCAAAAACATTCAGTACTTC. Translating it yields CASSSGLAVAKNIQYF. This chain joins TRBV7-9 and TRBJ2-4, with TRBD2 matching 11 bases. Germline V gene sequence: CDR1 SEHNR, CDR2 FQNEAQ (reference sequence). Unmatched junction bases numbered 2, after V lost 4 bases and J lost 0 bases. This CDR3 is 16 amino acids long.

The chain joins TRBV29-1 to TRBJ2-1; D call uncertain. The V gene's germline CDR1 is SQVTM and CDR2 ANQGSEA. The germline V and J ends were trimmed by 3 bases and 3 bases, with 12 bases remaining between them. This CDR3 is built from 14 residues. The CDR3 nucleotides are TGCAGCGTTGATCGATTACGAGGCTACAATGAGCAGTTCTTC. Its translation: CSVDRLRGYNEQFF.

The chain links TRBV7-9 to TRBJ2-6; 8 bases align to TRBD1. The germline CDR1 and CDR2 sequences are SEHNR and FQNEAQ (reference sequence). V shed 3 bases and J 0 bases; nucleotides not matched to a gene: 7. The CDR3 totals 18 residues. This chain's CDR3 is CASSLPTGALSGANVLTF. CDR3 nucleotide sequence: TGTGCCAGCAGCTTGCCGACAGGGGCCCTCTCTGGGGCCAACGTCCTGACTTTC.

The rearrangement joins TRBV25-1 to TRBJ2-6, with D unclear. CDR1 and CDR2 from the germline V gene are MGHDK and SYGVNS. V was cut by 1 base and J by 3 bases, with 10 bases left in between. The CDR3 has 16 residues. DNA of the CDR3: TGTGCCAGCAGTGAATTCTGGGCAGATGGGGCCAACGTCCTGACTTTC. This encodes CASSEFWADGANVLTF.

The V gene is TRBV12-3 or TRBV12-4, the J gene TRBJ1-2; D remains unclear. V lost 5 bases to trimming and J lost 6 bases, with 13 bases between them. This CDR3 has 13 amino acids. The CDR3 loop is CASSRQDGNGYTF. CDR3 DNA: TGTGCCAGCAGTCGCCAGGACGGAAATGGCTACACCTTC.

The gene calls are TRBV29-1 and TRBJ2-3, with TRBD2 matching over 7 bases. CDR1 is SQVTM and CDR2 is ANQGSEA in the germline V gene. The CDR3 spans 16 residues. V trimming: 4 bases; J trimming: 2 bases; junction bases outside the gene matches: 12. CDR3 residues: CSVVTSSGASTDTQYF. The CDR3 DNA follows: TGCAGCGTTGTCACATCGAGCGGGGCATCCACAGATACGCAGTATTTT.

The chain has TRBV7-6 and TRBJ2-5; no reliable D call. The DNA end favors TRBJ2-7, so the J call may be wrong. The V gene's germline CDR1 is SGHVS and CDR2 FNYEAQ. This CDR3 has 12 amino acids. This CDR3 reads CASSGSGFEQYF. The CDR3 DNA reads TGTGCCAGCAGCGGCTCAGGATTCGAGCAGTACTTC.

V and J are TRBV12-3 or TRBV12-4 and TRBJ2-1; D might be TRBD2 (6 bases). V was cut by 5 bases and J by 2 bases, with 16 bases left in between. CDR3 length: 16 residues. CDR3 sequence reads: CASSPSRESPYNEQFF. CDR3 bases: TGTGCCAGCAGTCCCAGCCGGGAGAGTCCCTACAATGAGCAGTTCTTC.

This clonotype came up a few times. DNA of the CDR3: TGCAGTGCGAACCGGGACAGGGGGAGTGAGCAGTTCTTC. This encodes CSANRDRGSEQFF. The chain joins TRBV20-1 to TRBJ2-1, with 11 bases aligning to TRBD1. Germline V gene sequence: CDR1 DFQATT, CDR2 SNEGSKA (reference sequence). CDR3 length equals 13 residues. V shed 6 bases, J shed 9 bases, and the junction held 7 bases outside the gene matches.

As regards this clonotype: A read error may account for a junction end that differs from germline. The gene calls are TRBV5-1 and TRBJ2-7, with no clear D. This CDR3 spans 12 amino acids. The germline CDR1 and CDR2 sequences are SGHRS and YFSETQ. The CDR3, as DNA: TGCGTCAGCAGCTTGAATACCTACGAGCAGTACTTC. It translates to CVSSLNTYEQYF.

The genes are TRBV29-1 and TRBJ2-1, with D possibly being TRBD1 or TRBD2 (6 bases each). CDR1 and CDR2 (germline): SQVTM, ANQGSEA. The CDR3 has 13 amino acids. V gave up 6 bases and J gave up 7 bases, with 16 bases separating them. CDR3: CSVIVGGINEQFF. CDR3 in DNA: TGCAGCGTGATAGTAGGGGGGATTAATGAGCAGTTCTTC.

The CDR3 DNA reads TGTGCCAGCAGTTTACAGGGGGATGACAATGAGCAGTTCTTC. Amino acid sequence: CASSLQGDDNEQFF. The gene calls are TRBV27 and TRBJ2-1, with TRBD1 identical over 7 bases. Trimming at V came to 2 bases and at J to 5 bases, leaving 3 bases not matched to a gene. This CDR3 has 14 residues. The V gene's germline CDR1 is MNHEY and CDR2 SMNVEV (reference sequence).

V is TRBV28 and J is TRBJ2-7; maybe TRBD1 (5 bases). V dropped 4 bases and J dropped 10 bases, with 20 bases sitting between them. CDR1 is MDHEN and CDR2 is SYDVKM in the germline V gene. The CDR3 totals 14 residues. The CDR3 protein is CASSSGFFKNIQYF. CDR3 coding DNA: TGTGCCAGCAGTTCAGGGTTTTTCAAAAACATCCAGTACTTC.

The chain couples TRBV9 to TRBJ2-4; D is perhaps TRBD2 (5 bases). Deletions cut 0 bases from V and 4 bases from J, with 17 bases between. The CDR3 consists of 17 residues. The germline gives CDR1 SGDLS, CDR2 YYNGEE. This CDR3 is CASSVDPSSGVKNIQYF. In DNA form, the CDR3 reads TGTGCCAGCAGCGTAGATCCTTCCAGCGGAGTGAAAAACATTCAGTACTTC. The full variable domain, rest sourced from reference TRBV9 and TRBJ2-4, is DSGVTQTPKHLITATGQRVTLRCSPRSGDLSVYWYQQSLDQGLQFLIQYYNGEERAKGNILERFSAQQFPDLHSELNLSSLELGDSALYFCASSVDPSSGVKNIQYFGAGTRLSVL.

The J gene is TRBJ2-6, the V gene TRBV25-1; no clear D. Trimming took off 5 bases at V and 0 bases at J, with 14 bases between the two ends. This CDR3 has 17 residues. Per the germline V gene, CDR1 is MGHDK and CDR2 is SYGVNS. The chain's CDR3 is CASSTRVQSSGANVLTF. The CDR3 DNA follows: TGTGCCAGCAGTACCCGGGTCCAAAGCTCTGGGGCCAACGTCCTGACTTTC.

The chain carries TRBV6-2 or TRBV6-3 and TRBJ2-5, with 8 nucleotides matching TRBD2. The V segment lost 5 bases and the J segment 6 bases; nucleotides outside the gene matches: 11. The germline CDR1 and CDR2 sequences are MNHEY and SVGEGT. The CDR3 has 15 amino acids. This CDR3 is CASSHGGAGIKTQYF. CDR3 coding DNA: TGTGCCAGCAGTCACGGGGGGGCCGGGATCAAGACCCAGTACTTC.

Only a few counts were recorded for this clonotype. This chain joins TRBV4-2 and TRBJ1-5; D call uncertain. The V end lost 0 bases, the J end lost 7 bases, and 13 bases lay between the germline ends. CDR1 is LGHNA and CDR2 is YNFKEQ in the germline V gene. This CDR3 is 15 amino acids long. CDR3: CASSQDRQTEQPQHF. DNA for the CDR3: TGTGCCAGCAGCCAAGATCGACAAACTGAACAGCCCCAGCATTTT.